This T cell receptor beta chain emerged from a study of technical replicates of blood from several donors. Data came from immunoSEQ multiplex PCR; TCRdb stores just in-frame clones and leaves some out. The table lists roughly 71,000 clones, 92% of them singletons, with approximately 0.34% in the top ten. The CDR3 is 15 amino acids. The V end lost 4 bases, the J end lost 0 bases, and 14 bases lay between the germline ends. The V gene's germline CDR1 is SGDLS and CDR2 YYNGEE. V gene TRBV9 combines with J gene TRBJ2-7; the D gene is possibly TRBD1 (6 bases). Sequencing input: T cells isolated from PBMCs. This receptor was obtained from a human donor in good health. The CDR3 bases are TGTGCCAGCAGCCCGGACAGTCATAGCTCCTACGAGCAGTACTTC. Residues: CASSPDSHSSYEQYF.